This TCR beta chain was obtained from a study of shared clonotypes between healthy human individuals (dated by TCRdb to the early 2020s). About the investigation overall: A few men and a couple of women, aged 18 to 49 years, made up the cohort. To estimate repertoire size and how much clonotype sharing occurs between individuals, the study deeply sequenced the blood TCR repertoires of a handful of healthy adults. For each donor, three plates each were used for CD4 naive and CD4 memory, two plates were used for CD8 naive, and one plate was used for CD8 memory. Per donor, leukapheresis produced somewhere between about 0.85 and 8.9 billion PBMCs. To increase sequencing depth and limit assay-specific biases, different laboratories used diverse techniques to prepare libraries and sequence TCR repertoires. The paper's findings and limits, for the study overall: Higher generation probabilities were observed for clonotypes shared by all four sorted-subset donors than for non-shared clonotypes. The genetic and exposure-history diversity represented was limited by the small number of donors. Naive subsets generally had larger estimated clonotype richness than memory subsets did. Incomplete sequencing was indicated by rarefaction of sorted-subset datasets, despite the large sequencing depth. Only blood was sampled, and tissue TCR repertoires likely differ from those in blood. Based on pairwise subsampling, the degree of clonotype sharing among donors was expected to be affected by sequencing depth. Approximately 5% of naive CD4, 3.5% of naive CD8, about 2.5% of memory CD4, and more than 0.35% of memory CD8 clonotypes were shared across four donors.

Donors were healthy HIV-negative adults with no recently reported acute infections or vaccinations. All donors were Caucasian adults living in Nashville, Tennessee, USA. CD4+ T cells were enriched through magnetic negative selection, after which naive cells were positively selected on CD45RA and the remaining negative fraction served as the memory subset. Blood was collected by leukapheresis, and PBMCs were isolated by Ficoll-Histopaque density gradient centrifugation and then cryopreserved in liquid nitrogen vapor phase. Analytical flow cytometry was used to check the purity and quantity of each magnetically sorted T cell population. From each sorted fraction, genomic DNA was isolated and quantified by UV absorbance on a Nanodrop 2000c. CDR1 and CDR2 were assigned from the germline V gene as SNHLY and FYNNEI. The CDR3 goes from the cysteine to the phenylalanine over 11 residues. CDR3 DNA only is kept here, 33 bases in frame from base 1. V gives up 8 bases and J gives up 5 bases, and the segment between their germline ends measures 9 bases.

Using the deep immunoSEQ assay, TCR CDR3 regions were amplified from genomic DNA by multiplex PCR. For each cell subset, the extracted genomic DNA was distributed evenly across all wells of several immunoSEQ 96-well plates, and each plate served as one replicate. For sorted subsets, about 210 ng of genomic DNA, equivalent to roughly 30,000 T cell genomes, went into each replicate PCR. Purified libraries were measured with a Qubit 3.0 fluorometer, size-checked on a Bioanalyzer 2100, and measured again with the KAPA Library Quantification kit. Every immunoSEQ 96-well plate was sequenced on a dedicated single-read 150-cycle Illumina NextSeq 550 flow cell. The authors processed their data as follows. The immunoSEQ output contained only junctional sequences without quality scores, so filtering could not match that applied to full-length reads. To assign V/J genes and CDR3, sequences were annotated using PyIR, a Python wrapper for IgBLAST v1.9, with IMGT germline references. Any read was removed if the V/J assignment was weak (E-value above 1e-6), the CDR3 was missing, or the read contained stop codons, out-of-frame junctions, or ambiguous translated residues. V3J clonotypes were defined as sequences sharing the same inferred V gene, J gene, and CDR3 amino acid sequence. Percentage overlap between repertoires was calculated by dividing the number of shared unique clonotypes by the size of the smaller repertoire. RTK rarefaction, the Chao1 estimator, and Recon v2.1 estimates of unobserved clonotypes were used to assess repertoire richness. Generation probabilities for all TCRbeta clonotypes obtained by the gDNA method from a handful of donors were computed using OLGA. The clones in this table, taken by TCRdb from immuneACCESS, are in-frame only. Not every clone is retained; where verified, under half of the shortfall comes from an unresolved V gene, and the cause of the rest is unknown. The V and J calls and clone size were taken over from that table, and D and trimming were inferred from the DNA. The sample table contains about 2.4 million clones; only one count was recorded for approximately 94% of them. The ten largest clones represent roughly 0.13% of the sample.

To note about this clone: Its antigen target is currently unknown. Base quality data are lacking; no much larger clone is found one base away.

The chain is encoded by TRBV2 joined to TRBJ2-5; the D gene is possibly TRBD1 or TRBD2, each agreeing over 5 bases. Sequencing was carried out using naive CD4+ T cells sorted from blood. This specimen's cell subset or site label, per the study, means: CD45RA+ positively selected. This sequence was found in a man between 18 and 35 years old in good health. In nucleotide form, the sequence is TGTGCCAGCCAGGGCGGGGAGACCCAGTACTTC. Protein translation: CASQGGETQYF.